These 6 T cell receptor beta chains were all obtained from the same sample, sequenced in a study of CD8+CD57+ T cells in acquired aplastic anemia. Both TCR beta VDJ combination and CDR3 sequence profiling were carried out. Genomic DNA was the template for this profiling. TCRdb re-analysed the reads in MiXCR, keeping a single row per CDR3 protein. The table lists approximately 220,000 distinct CDR3 sequences, over 40% of them singletons. Previously, flow cytometry had revealed CD8+CD57+ cell expansion in the patients chosen for sequencing. The sample was sorted CD4+, CD8+, or CD8+CD57+ T cells (not recorded which) from PBMCs. These receptors all stem from a human donor with aplastic anemia.

The chain has TRBV3-1 and TRBJ2-4, with D possibly matching TRBD1 (6 bases). CDR3 length: 14 residues. The V and J ends lost 4 bases and 5 bases respectively, with 12 bases between them. CDR1 is LGHDT, CDR2 YNNKEL, per germline (reference sequence). The CDR3 reads CASSLRGIENIQYF. For the CDR3, the DNA is TGTGCCAGCAGCCTCAGGGGTATCGAAAACATTCAGTACTTC.

In DNA form, the CDR3 reads TGCGCCAGCAGTCCACCTGACAGGGAAGGGCTGTTTTTT. It codes for CASSPPDREGLFF. The chain has TRBV5-1 and TRBJ2-2; 7 nucleotides align to TRBD1. The germline V gene encodes CDR1 SGHRS and CDR2 YFSETQ. The CDR3 runs to 13 residues. V shed 5 bases and J 13 bases; nucleotides not matched to a gene: 11.

V and J are TRBV19 and TRBJ1-6; 7 bases match TRBD1. The CDR3 spans 16 residues. The germline V gene encodes CDR1 LNHDA and CDR2 SQIVND (reference sequence). With 4 bases clipped from V and 10 bases from J, the junction kept 13 bases outside the gene matches. This CDR3 is CASSSNPGQLQSPLHF. The CDR3 region has the DNA TGTGCCAGTAGTAGCAATCCGGGACAGCTACAATCACCCCTCCACTTT.

This clonotype appeared a few times. A read error may explain this, as a much larger clone is one base away. The chain couples TRBV12-3 or TRBV12-4 to TRBJ1-2, with D hard to call. V lost 7 bases and J 7 bases, leaving 13 bases between the germline ends. This CDR3 has 12 amino acids. The CDR3 nucleotides are TGTGCCAGCACTGACAAGGGCTTTGGCTACACCTTC. It translates to CASTDKGFGYTF.

The chain combines TRBV18 with TRBJ2-3; TRBD1 agrees at 7 bases. Per the germline V gene, CDR1 is KGHSH and CDR2 is LQKENI. The trim removed 3 bases at V and 5 bases at J, leaving 11 bases unmatched. The CDR3 spans 16 residues. Here the CDR3 reads CASSPKTGLPQDTQYF. In DNA form, the CDR3 reads TGTGCCAGCTCACCGAAGACAGGGCTGCCTCAAGATACGCAGTATTTT.

Comment on this clonotype: One end of the junction is discordant with germline, which a read error may explain. This chain links TRBV7-9 with TRBJ1-3; no clear D gene. The CDR3 extends over 16 amino acids. Germline V gives CDR1 SEHNR, CDR2 FQNEAQ (reference sequence). The CDR3 is CASSLSGRRSGDTIYF. The CDR3 DNA follows: TGTGCCAGCAGCTTGTCCGGCAGGCGCTCTGGAGACACCATATATTTT. Looking up the rest from reference TRBV7-9 and TRBJ1-3 gives the full variable domain: DTGVSQNPRHKITKRGQNVTFRCDPISEHNRLYWYRQTLGQGPEFLTYFQNEAQLEKSRLLSDRFSAERPKGSFSTLEIQRTEQGDSAMYLCASSLSGRRSGDTIYFGEGSWLTVV.